Below, 17 T cell receptor beta chains from the same sample are listed, as sequenced in a study of response to subunit inactivated influenza vaccine. TCRdb ran MiXCR on the RT-PCR reads and lists one entry per CDR3 protein. The sample contains approximately 230,000 distinct CDR3 sequences, less than 15% of which appear only once. Here the sequenced sample was non-naive T cells sorted from PBMCs, taken less than 15 days before vaccination. All receptors come from a man aged 45-60 years who received an inactivated influenza vaccine.

In this sample, this clonotype turned up many times. The chain uses TRBV7-9 and TRBJ2-1; D remains ambiguous. V lost 1 base and J lost 10, with 8 bases in between. The germline gives CDR1 SEHNR, CDR2 FQNEAQ (reference sequence). This CDR3 comprises 12 residues. CDR3 DNA: TGTGCCAGCAGCTTAGTTAAGCACGAGCAGTTCTTC. This encodes CASSLVKHEQFF. Complete variable domain (other parts from reference TRBV7-9 and TRBJ2-1): DTGVSQNPRHKITKRGQNVTFRCDPISEHNRLYWYRQTLGQGPEFLTYFQNEAQLEKSRLLSDRFSAERPKGSFSTLEIQRTEQGDSAMYLCASSLVKHEQFFGPGTRLTVL.

The chain links TRBV2 to TRBJ2-3; 11 bases match TRBD2. With 6 bases clipped from V and 1 base from J, the junction kept 6 bases outside the gene matches. Germline V gives CDR1 SNHLY, CDR2 FYNNEI. The CDR3 sequence is 16 residues long. CDR3 region: CASRPGLAERTDTQYF. In DNA, the CDR3 is TGTGCCAGCAGGCCGGGACTAGCGGAACGCACAGATACGCAGTATTTT.

This clonotype came up a few times. The chain joins TRBV24-1 to TRBJ2-3; possibly TRBD2 for D (6 bases). CDR3 length: 15 amino acids. V was clipped by 4 bases and J by 6 bases, with 16 bases between them. CDR1 and CDR2 (germline): KGHDR, SFDVKD. Here the CDR3 reads CATSEEGTPVDTQYF. DNA of the CDR3: TGTGCCACCAGTGAGGAAGGGACTCCCGTGGATACGCAGTATTTT.

The chain links TRBV7-8 to TRBJ2-7; 10 bases are a match to TRBD1. The trim removed 4 bases at V and 6 bases at J, leaving 3 bases unmatched. Looked up from germline, CDR1 is SGHVS and CDR2 is FQNEAQ. The CDR3 sequence is 13 residues long. CDR3: CASSWDRGGEQYF. The CDR3 DNA reads as TGTGCCAGCAGCTGGGACAGGGGAGGCGAGCAGTACTTC.

This clonotype was seen a few times. The chain uses TRBV6-1 and TRBJ2-5; 13 positions agree with TRBD2. V shed 3 bases, J shed 1 base, and the junction held 2 bases outside the gene matches. This CDR3 spans 16 amino acids. Germline V gene lookup returns CDR1 MNHNS and CDR2 SASEGT. The CDR3 nucleotides read TGTGCCAGCAGTGAGGGACTAGCGGGGCCCCAAGAGACCCAGTACTTC. Its translation is CASSEGLAGPQETQYF.

This clonotype came up many times. The chain carries TRBV7-9 and TRBJ2-7; 7 nucleotides align to TRBD1. The length of the CDR3 is 14 residues. Per the germline V gene, CDR1 is SEHNR and CDR2 is FQNEAQ (reference sequence). Trimming at V came to 4 bases and at J to 0 bases, leaving 3 bases not matched to a gene. The CDR3 coding sequence is TGTGCCAGCAGCTCCGGGACAGACTCCTACGAGCAGTACTTC. This encodes CASSSGTDSYEQYF.

A few counts support this clonotype. CDR3 sequence: CAISERYTEAFF. DNA of the CDR3: TGTGCCATCAGTGAGAGATACACTGAAGCTTTCTTT. J is TRBJ1-1 and V is TRBV10-3; D unresolved. This CDR3 is 12 amino acids long. The germline V gene encodes CDR1 ENHRY and CDR2 SYGVKD. V gave up 2 bases and J gave up 3 bases, with 4 bases separating them.

A few counts support this clonotype. V is TRBV7-9 and J is TRBJ1-5; no firm D call. This CDR3 has 13 amino acids. Germline V gene data show CDR1 as SEHNR and CDR2 as FQNEAQ (reference sequence). Trimming took 1 base from V and 9 from J, leaving 10 bases between them. The CDR3 reads CASSLGASRPQHF. The CDR3 coding sequence is TGTGCCAGCAGCTTAGGCGCCAGTCGGCCCCAGCATTTT.

This clonotype was picked up many times. This chain uses TRBV5-1 with TRBJ2-1; 8 bases align to TRBD1. This CDR3 comprises 15 residues. V shed 6 bases, J shed 4 bases, and the junction held 9 bases outside the gene matches. Germline V CDR1 and CDR2: SGHRS, YFSETQ. CDR3 residues: CASMTGAGGYNEQFF. DNA for the CDR3: TGCGCCAGCATGACAGGGGCGGGTGGGTACAATGAGCAGTTCTTC. The variable domain in full, with the rest retrieved from reference TRBV5-1 and TRBJ2-1, is KAGVTQTPRYLIKTRGQQVTLSCSPISGHRSVSWYQQTPGQGLQFLFEYFSETQRNKGNFPGRFSGRQFSNSRSEMNVSTLELGDSALYLCASMTGAGGYNEQFFGPGTRLTVL.

This clonotype showed up many times. The chain has TRBV20-1 and TRBJ2-5; 8 bases fit TRBD2. Germline trimming cut 3 bases from V and 5 bases from J; bases unmatched to any gene: 11. There are 15 residues in the CDR3. Per the germline V gene, CDR1 is DFQATT and CDR2 is SNEGSKA (reference sequence). The CDR3 sequence is CSARTTSGSWETQYF. CDR3 nucleotide sequence: TGCAGTGCTAGGACTACCAGCGGGAGTTGGGAGACCCAGTACTTC.

This clonotype has just a few counts. This chain joins TRBV6-5 and TRBJ1-4; 8 bases are a match to TRBD1. The CDR3 length is 15 residues. Germline CDR1 is MNHEY and CDR2 is SVGAGI. J was trimmed by 7 bases and V by 5 bases; bases with no gene match: 9. CDR3 nucleotide sequence: TGTGCCAGCAGTATCGACAGGGGTGTAGTTGAAAAACTGTTTTTT. It translates to CASSIDRGVVEKLFF.

This clonotype was detected a few times. V and J are TRBV5-5 and TRBJ2-2, with TRBD2 matching 9 bases. The CDR3 length is 15 residues. V shed 4 bases, J shed 3 bases, and the junction held 4 bases outside the gene matches. Looked up from germline, CDR1 is SGHKS and CDR2 is YYEKEE (reference sequence). The CDR3 is CASSQQRGDTGELFF. Here the CDR3 DNA reads TGTGCCAGCAGCCAACAGCGGGGGGACACCGGGGAGCTGTTTTTT.

The chain employs TRBV20-1 and TRBJ2-3; 8 bases align to TRBD2. CDR1 DFQATT and CDR2 SNEGSKA come from the germline V gene (reference sequence). J was trimmed by 3 bases and V by 3 bases; bases with no gene match: 17. The CDR3 has 18 amino acids. CDR3 in DNA: TGCAGTGCTAGGAGCTCTGTAGCGGGGCCCCCTGGAACAGATACGCAGTATTTT. Amino acids: CSARSSVAGPPGTDTQYF.

The rearrangement joins TRBV11-2 to TRBJ2-1; 9 bases line up with TRBD1. This CDR3 is built from 15 residues. V gave up 5 bases and J gave up 3 bases; unmatched junction bases: 5. The germline CDR1 and CDR2 sequences are SGHAT and FQNNGV. The CDR3 protein is CASSKTGGFYNEQFF. The CDR3 bases are TGTGCCAGCAGCAAGACAGGGGGGTTCTACAATGAGCAGTTCTTC.

In its sample, this clonotype was seen many times. This CDR3 is CASSSIVTETQYF. The CDR3 bases are TGTGCCAGCAGCTCCATTGTAACAGAGACCCAGTACTTC. The rearrangement joins TRBV11-2 to TRBJ2-5, with D unresolved. Trimming removed 4 bases from V and 4 bases from J, with 10 bases in between. Per the germline V gene, CDR1 is SGHAT and CDR2 is FQNNGV. The CDR3 runs to 13 residues.

This sequence joins TRBV20-1 and TRBJ1-1; D perhaps matches TRBD1 (6 bases). Germline CDR1 DFQATT, CDR2 SNEGSKA (reference sequence). The CDR3 has 11 amino acids. This CDR3 reads CRGGQNTEAFF. Here the CDR3 DNA reads TGCAGGGGGGGACAGAACACTGAAGCTTTCTTT.

This clonotype was recorded a few times. The DNA for the CDR3 is TGTGCCAGCAGTGCCGGGTCCAGCTCCTATAATTCACCCCTCCACTTT. It specifies CASSAGSSSYNSPLHF. The chain employs TRBV6-1 and TRBJ1-6; D ambiguous. This CDR3 is 16 amino acids long. The V end was cut by 4 bases, the J end by 0 bases, with 10 bases between. Germline V gene data show CDR1 as MNHNS and CDR2 as SASEGT.